The present T cell receptor (beta chain) was sequenced within a study of metastatic and nonmetastatic thyroid tumors. Patients underwent thyroid surgery, and none had received any treatment before it. Via MiXCR, TCRdb re-called the PCR reads. The data contain over 35,000 clones, about a sixth of them seen just once; the ten biggest clones take up approximately 10%. At least ten counts were recorded for this clone. From germline, CDR1 is DFQATT and CDR2 SNEGSKA (reference sequence). Between the trimmed V and J ends, which lost 1 base and 4 bases, there was a span of 16 bases. This CDR3 is built from 15 residues.

The sequencing input was tumor tissue. This sequence originates from a female donor with papillary thyroid cancer or a benign thyroid nodule (not recorded which). Some clones in this sample may be carry-over from other donors' samples. V gene TRBV20-1 combines with J gene TRBJ2-5, with D perhaps assigned TRBD1 or TRBD2 (5 bases each). The DNA of the CDR3 is TGCAGTGCTAGAGCCGGCAGGGAGTTGGGAGAGACCCAGTACTTC. Amino acid sequence: CSARAGRELGETQYF.